This record looks at one T cell receptor beta chain sequence and its context. What it recognizes is unknown. In germline, CDR1 is MGHDK, CDR2 SYGVNS. CDR3 length equals 11 residues. The V and J ends lost 8 bases and 9 bases respectively, with 11 bases between them. Sequencing was performed with immunoSEQ multiplex PCR; in TCRdb, only in-frame clones are kept and a portion is missing. The data show about 330,000 clones, about nine tenths seen once. The sample is drawn from a study of Ad26.COV2.S vaccination and SARS-CoV-2 variants. Study summary: Dosing was one shot or two shots 56 days apart. Overall study results and limits: With respect to non-spike TCR breadth, vaccine and placebo recipients were similar.

Treatment noted: roughly 18 received Ad26.COV2.S at low or high dose, single or two shots; several received placebo; per-sample allocation not given. Sample collection was performed on day 63 after the first vaccine or placebo injection. The specimen was peripheral blood, collected in a trial of Ad26.COV2.S vaccine versus placebo. This rearrangement joins TRBV25-1 to TRBJ1-5; perhaps TRBD1 as D (5 bases). The source is a person aged 18-60 years who received the Ad26.COV2.S COVID-19 vaccine or a placebo. CDR3 sequence (DNA): TGTGCCAGCGGAAGGGGAGGGCCCCAGCATTTT. Protein: CASGRGGPQHF.